The rows below give T cell receptor beta chains drawn from one sample of a study of spatial heterogeneity in lung cancer. In TCRdb, the 5' RACE reads were re-called with MiXCR into one record per CDR3 protein. The profile shows just over 75,000 distinct CDR3 sequences, under 8.5% of them singletons. Sequenced here: PBMCs, sampled at surgery. The source is a male donor with early-stage non-small cell lung cancer. Each CDR3 is given with its conserved first and last residue. D genes are given only for firm matches. The size field is filled for only some rows; it gives once, few, many or a size class.

D gene,V gene,CDR3 length,J gene,clone size,CDR3 protein,CDR3 DNA
NA,TRBV18,13,TRBJ1-1,NA,CASRGNMNTEAFF,TGTGCCAGCCGAGGTAACATGAACACTGAAGCTTTCTTT
NA,TRBV29-1,13,TRBJ2-7,many,CSVETDNQYEQYF,TGCAGCGTTGAGACGGACAATCAATACGAGCAGTACTTC
TRBD2,TRBV7-9,15,TRBJ2-2,few,CASSLSGGHTGELFF,TGTGCCAGCAGTCTCAGCGGGGGCCACACCGGGGAGCTGTTTTTT
TRBD1,TRBV10-3,15,TRBJ1-4,many,CATRYTGGAGEKLFF,TGTGCCACCCGGTATACAGGGGGCGCGGGTGAAAAACTGTTTTTT
NA,TRBV7-2,14,TRBJ2-1,few,CASSLRRRGNEQFF,TGTGCCAGCAGCTTAAGAAGACGCGGCAATGAGCAGTTCTTC
TRBD2,TRBV3-1,14,TRBJ2-3,NA,CASRGLAGEDTQYF,TGTGCCAGCAGGGGACTAGCGGGAGAAGATACGCAGTATTTT
TRBD1,TRBV7-9,15,TRBJ1-2,many,CASSLEGTGISGYTF,TGTGCCAGCAGCTTAGAAGGGACAGGGATTTCTGGCTACACCTTC
TRBD1,TRBV10-3,15,TRBJ2-7,many,CAISESGTGGYEQYF,TGTGCCATCAGTGAGTCCGGGACAGGGGGCTACGAGCAGTACTTC
TRBD2,TRBV20-1,16,TRBJ2-2,NA,CSARRTGTRGTGELFF,TGCAGTGCTAGGAGAACCGGGACTAGAGGCACCGGGGAGCTGTTTTTT
NA,TRBV12-3/TRBV12-4,11,TRBJ2-1,few,CASSPSNEQFF,TGTGCCAGCAGTCCATCCAATGAGCAGTTCTTC
TRBD1,TRBV7-9,15,TRBJ1-1,few,CASSLSGQWNTEAFF,TGTGCCAGCAGCTTATCGGGACAGTGGAACACTGAAGCTTTCTTT
NA,TRBV5-6,13,TRBJ1-2,many,CASSRTANYGYTF,TGTGCCAGCAGCCGGACCGCTAACTATGGCTACACCTTC
NA,TRBV5-1,15,TRBJ2-1,NA,CASSLTDLSYNEQFF,TGCGCCAGCAGCTTAACTGATCTCTCCTACAATGAGCAGTTCTTC
NA,TRBV2,16,TRBJ2-5,NA,CASKRSGPLVGETQYF,TGTGCCAGCAAACGTAGTGGACCCCTCGTAGGGGAGACCCAGTACTTC
NA,TRBV2,12,TRBJ1-1,many,CASRGGGTEAFF,TGTGCCAGCAGAGGGGGGGGTACTGAAGCTTTCTTT
NA,TRBV5-5,14,TRBJ2-3,many,CAAGQQGRPDTQYF,TGTGCCGCAGGCCAACAGGGGAGGCCAGATACGCAGTATTTT
NA,TRBV5-1,15,TRBJ2-2,NA,CASNDRDGPTGELFF,TGCGCCAGCAACGACCGGGACGGACCGACCGGGGAGCTGTTTTTT
NA,TRBV5-1,12,TRBJ2-5,many,CASSLGSETQYF,TGCGCCAGCAGCTTGGGCAGTGAGACCCAGTACTTC
TRBD1,TRBV5-1,15,TRBJ1-2,NA,CASSVTGTANYGYTF,TGCGCCAGCAGCGTGACAGGGACAGCTAACTATGGCTACACCTTC
NA,TRBV9,15,TRBJ1-2,many,CASSVGEGGVYGYTF,TGTGCCAGCAGCGTAGGTGAAGGGGGAGTCTATGGCTACACCTTC
TRBD1,TRBV11-2,15,TRBJ2-7,NA,CASSLPGQGSYEQYF,TGTGCCAGCAGCCTTCCGGGACAGGGCTCCTACGAGCAGTACTTC
TRBD1,TRBV4-1,17,TRBJ1-1,many,CASSHHRDRGLNTEAFF,TGCGCCAGCAGCCACCACCGGGACAGGGGTTTGAACACTGAAGCTTTCTTT
NA,TRBV19,18,TRBJ2-6,NA,CASLDSSTLNSGANVLTF,TGTGCCAGCCTCGACAGTTCTACTCTTAACTCTGGGGCCAACGTCCTGACTTTC
TRBD1,TRBV6-5,16,TRBJ1-2,many,CASSWTGRRTNYGYTF,TGTGCCAGCAGTTGGACAGGGAGGAGGACTAACTATGGCTACACCTTC
NA,TRBV6-5,14,TRBJ1-1,NA,CASSFPGFGGEAFF,TGTGCCAGCAGTTTCCCCGGTTTCGGGGGTGAAGCTTTCTTT
NA,TRBV5-1,14,TRBJ1-1,many,CASSLAQGNTEAFF,TGCGCCAGCAGCTTGGCACAGGGGAACACTGAAGCTTTCTTT
TRBD2,TRBV12-3/TRBV12-4,13,TRBJ2-1,many,CASNGLAGNEQFF,TGTGCCAGCAACGGACTAGCGGGGAATGAGCAGTTCTTC
NA,TRBV4-1,16,TRBJ1-5,many,CASSQVPRYPNQPQHF,TGCGCCAGCAGCCAAGTTCCCAGGTACCCCAATCAGCCCCAGCATTTT
NA,TRBV19,13,TRBJ2-3,NA,CASSMQGSDTQYF,TGTGCCAGTAGTATGCAGGGATCCGATACGCAGTATTTT
NA,TRBV9,12,TRBJ2-7,many,CASGAERGEQYF,TGTGCCAGCGGGGCTGAACGGGGCGAGCAGTACTTC
TRBD1,TRBV7-2,15,TRBJ1-2,NA,CASSANRGSNYGYTF,TGTGCCAGCAGCGCAAACAGGGGATCTAACTATGGCTACACCTTC